These 3 T cell receptor beta chains came from one sample sequenced in a study of T-cell reconstitution after alpha-beta-depleted transplantation in children. Unique molecular identifiers were incorporated when the TCRbeta library was constructed. TCRdb passed the PCR reads through MiXCR, listing each CDR3 protein once. The sample yields 110,000 or so distinct CDR3 sequences, 6.4% seen once. Here the sequenced sample was PBMCs, mostly from graft donor cells, taken 360 days after TCRalphabeta/CD19-depleted stem cell transplant. The receptor set was obtained from a male patient aged 2 to 9 who had a stem cell transplant for acute lymphoblastic leukemia, so the T cells may come from the graft donor.

This clonotype has a count of ten or more. The chain combines TRBV5-1 with TRBJ1-2; no reliable D call. Trimming left V 4 bases short and J 3 bases short, with 19 bases between. Germline V gene data show CDR1 as SGHRS and CDR2 as YFSETQ. The CDR3 has 16 residues. The CDR3 loop reads CASSPKLSQADYGYTF. CDR3 bases: TGCGCCAGCAGCCCAAAATTAAGCCAAGCGGACTATGGCTACACCTTC. The full variable domain, completed using reference TRBV5-1 and TRBJ1-2, is KAGVTQTPRYLIKTRGQQVTLSCSPISGHRSVSWYQQTPGQGLQFLFEYFSETQRNKGNFPGRFSGRQFSNSRSEMNVSTLELGDSALYLCASSPKLSQADYGYTFGSGTRLTVV.

The chain combines TRBV25-1 with TRBJ2-7; 9 bases fit TRBD1. The trim removed 5 bases at V and 2 bases at J, leaving 4 bases unmatched. CDR1 is MGHDK, CDR2 SYGVNS, per germline. The CDR3 is 14 residues long. CDR3 sequence: CASSSGTGPYEQYF. The CDR3 nucleotides read TGTGCCAGCAGTTCGGGGACAGGGCCCTACGAGCAGTACTTC.

This clonotype was detected ten times or more. CDR3 in amino acids: CASRMRGDNEQFF. CDR3 nucleotide sequence: TGTGCCAGTCGGATGAGGGGAGACAATGAGCAGTTCTTC. V usage is TRBV7-3 and J usage is TRBJ2-1, with D possibly being TRBD1 or TRBD2 (5 bases each). Trimming removed 9 bases from V and 5 bases from J, with 14 bases in between. The CDR3 covers 13 residues. Germline-derived CDR1 and CDR2 are SGHTA and FQGTGA. Full variable domain (remainder filled in from reference TRBV7-3 and TRBJ2-1): GAGVSQTPSNKVTEKGKYVELRCDPISGHTALYWYRQSLGQGPEFLIYFQGTGAADDSGLPNDRFFAVRPEGSVSTLKIQRTERGDSAVYLCASRMRGDNEQFFGPGTRLTVL.